These 5 T cell receptor beta chains share one sample of origin, sequenced in a study of blood T cell repertoires in COVID-19. Produced via immunoSEQ multiplex PCR; TCRdb's table is partial and in-frame only. Of about 160,000 clones in the sample, almost 85% were seen once. Input material: peripheral blood. These receptors were obtained from a man in his forties who had recovered from COVID-19.

This sequence joins TRBV5-6 and TRBJ1-1, with D possibly TRBD1 on 6 matching bases. The germline V and J ends were trimmed by 5 bases and 0 bases, with 14 bases remaining between them. Per the germline V gene, CDR1 is SGHDT and CDR2 is YYEEEE. The CDR3 consists of 15 residues. In nucleotides, the CDR3 is TGTGCCAGCAGTCCTCCGGGACACATGAACACTGAAGCTTTCTTT. It encodes CASSPPGHMNTEAFF.

This chain joins TRBV11-3 and TRBJ1-1; D is uncertain. V lost 2 bases to trimming and J lost 6 bases, with 10 bases between them. This CDR3 has 13 residues. CDR1 is SGHNT, CDR2 YENEEA, per germline. In DNA form, the CDR3 reads TGTGCCAGCAGCTTACGATCGCGGGCTGAAGCTTTCTTT. It yields the protein CASSLRSRAEAFF.

The V and J genes are TRBV2 and TRBJ1-4; D is ambiguous. Deletions cut 6 bases from V and 4 bases from J, with 12 bases between. CDR1 SNHLY and CDR2 FYNNEI come from the germline V gene. The CDR3 is made up of 14 amino acids. CDR3 region: CASSARSRNEKLFF. The CDR3 DNA is TGTGCCAGCAGCGCCCGGTCCCGTAATGAAAAACTGTTTTTT. Using reference TRBV2 and TRBJ1-4 for the parts outside the CDR3, the full variable domain is EPEVTQTPSHQVTQMGQEVILRCVPISNHLYFYWYRQILGQKVEFLVSFYNNEISEKSEIFDDQFSVERPDGSNFTLKIRSTKLEDSAMYFCASSARSRNEKLFFGSGTQLSVL.

V usage is TRBV30 and J usage is TRBJ2-1; D perhaps matches TRBD1 (6 bases). V lost 2 bases to trimming and J lost 8 bases, with 13 bases between them. The CDR3 runs to 13 residues. Germline V gives CDR1 GTSNPN, CDR2 SVGIG (reference sequence). CDR3 sequence (DNA): TGTGCCTGGAGTATAGGACAGTTTGATGAGCAGTTCTTC. It yields the protein CAWSIGQFDEQFF.

This sequence joins TRBV19 and TRBJ2-5, with D unclear. CDR3 length: 12 amino acids. The V end lost 4 bases, the J end lost 5 bases, and 8 bases lay between the germline ends. Germline CDR1 and CDR2: LNHDA and SQIVND (reference sequence). CDR3 region: CASSTNFETQYF. The CDR3, as DNA: TGTGCCAGTAGTACAAATTTCGAGACCCAGTACTTC.